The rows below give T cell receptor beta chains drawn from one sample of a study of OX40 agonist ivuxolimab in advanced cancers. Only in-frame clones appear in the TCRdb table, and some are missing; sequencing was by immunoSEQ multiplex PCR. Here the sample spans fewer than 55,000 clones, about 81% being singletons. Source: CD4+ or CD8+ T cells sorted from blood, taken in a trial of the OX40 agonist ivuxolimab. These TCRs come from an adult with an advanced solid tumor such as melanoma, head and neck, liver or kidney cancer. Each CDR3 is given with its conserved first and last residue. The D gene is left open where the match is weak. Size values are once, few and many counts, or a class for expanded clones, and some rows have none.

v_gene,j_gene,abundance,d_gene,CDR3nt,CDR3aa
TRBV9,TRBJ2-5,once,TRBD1,TGTGCCAGCAGCGTCGGACAGGGTGGCATCTGGACCCAGTACTTC,CASSVGQGGIWTQYF
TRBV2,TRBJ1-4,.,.,TGTGCCAGCAGTGAAGAGGTACAGGGAGGGGAAAAACTGTTTTTT,CASSEEVQGGEKLFF
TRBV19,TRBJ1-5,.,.,TGTGCCAGTAGTGTCCCCGGTGGGGGACAGCCCCAGCATTTT,CASSVPGGGQPQHF
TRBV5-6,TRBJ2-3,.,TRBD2,TGTGCCAGCAGCTCCATAACACTAGCGGGGGGGAACACAGATACGCAGTATTTT,CASSSITLAGGNTDTQYF
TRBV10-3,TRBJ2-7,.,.,TGTGCCATCAGGAAAAACGCCGGGACACAATACGAGCAGTACTTC,CAIRKNAGTQYEQYF
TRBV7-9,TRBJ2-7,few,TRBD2,TGTGCCAGCAGCTATGGGCCGGGGGGTACCTACGAGCAGTACTTC,CASSYGPGGTYEQYF
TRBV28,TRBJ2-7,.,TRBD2,TGTGCCAGCAGTTCTAGCGGGGGTCTAAAGGGCGAGCAGTACTTC,CASSSSGGLKGEQYF
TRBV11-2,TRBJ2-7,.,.,TGTGCCAGCAGAGCGGCCATCGGGGCCTACGAGCAGTACTTC,CASRAAIGAYEQYF
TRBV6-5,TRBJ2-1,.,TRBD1,TGTGCCAGCAGTCCATGGACAGGGTTAGTCGATGAGCAGTTCTTC,CASSPWTGLVDEQFF
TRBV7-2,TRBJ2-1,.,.,TGTGCCAGCAGCTGGGGACCATCAAGCTCCTACAATGAGCAGTTCTTC,CASSWGPSSSYNEQFF
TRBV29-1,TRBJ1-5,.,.,TGCAGCGTTTGGGATTCCGGCAATCAGCCCCAGCATTTT,CSVWDSGNQPQHF
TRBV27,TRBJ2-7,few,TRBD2,TGTGCCAGCAGTTTATCTGGGACTATCCCCTACGAGCAGTACTTC,CASSLSGTIPYEQYF
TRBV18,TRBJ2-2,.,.,TGTGCCAGCTCACCACGGGAAAGCGGGTTGTCCGGGGAGCTGTTTTTT,CASSPRESGLSGELFF
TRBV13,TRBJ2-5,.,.,TGTGCCAGCAGCTTAGAGGTGACAGCGGGCGGACGCAGTGGGGAGACCCAGTACTTC,CASSLEVTAGGRSGETQYF
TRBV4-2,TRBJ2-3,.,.,TGTGCCAGCAGCCAAGGAGCCACAGATACGCAGTATTTT,CASSQGATDTQYF
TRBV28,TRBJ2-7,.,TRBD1,TGTGCCAGCAGTCCCCACAGGGGTTTGGGCGAGCAGTACTTC,CASSPHRGLGEQYF
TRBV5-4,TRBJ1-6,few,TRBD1,TGTGCCAGCAGCGCACCGGGACAGGGAGATAATTCACCCCTCCACTTT,CASSAPGQGDNSPLHF
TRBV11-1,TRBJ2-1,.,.,TGTGCCAGCAGCTCACAGGCTTATGAGCAGTTCTTC,CASSSQAYEQFF
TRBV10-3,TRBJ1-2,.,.,TGTGCCATCAGTGAGCCGGCAGAAGCTAACTATGGCTACACCTTC,CAISEPAEANYGYTF
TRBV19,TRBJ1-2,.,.,TGTGCCAGTAGCCACACTACGTCTGTCTACACCTTC,CASSHTTSVYTF
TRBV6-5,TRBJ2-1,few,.,TGTGCCAGCAGTCCAAGCCTCTACAATGAGCAGTTCTTC,CASSPSLYNEQFF
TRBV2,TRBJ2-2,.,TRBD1,TGTGCCAGCAGTGCGGACAGGGGTCGAACCGGGGAGCTGTTTTTT,CASSADRGRTGELFF
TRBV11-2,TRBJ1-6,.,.,TGTGCCAGCAGCTTTGGGGGGGATGCTTCACCCCTCCACTTT,CASSFGGDASPLHF
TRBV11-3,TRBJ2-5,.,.,TGTGCCAGCAGCCCTCGGACGAACCAAGAGACCCAGTACTTC,CASSPRTNQETQYF
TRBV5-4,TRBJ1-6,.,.,TGTGCCAGCAGCCTCGAACAGGGCATTCATTCACCCCTCCACTTT,CASSLEQGIHSPLHF
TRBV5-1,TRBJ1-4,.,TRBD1,TGCGCCAGCAGCTTGGCCCAGGGGGCGGGTGAAAAACTGTTTTTT,CASSLAQGAGEKLFF
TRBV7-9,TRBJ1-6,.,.,TGTGCCAGCACTGGACTGTATAATTCACCCCTCCACTTT,CASTGLYNSPLHF
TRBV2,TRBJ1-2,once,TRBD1,TGTGCCAGCAGTGAGGCTACAGGGGGCCCATATGGCTACACCTTC,CASSEATGGPYGYTF
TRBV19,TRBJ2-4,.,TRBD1,TGTGCCAGTAGTATGGGGACAGGGGCCAAAAACATTCAGTACTTC,CASSMGTGAKNIQYF
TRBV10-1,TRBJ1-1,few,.,TGCGCCAGCAGTGACTATGCCCTCGGGAACACTGAAGCTTTCTTT,CASSDYALGNTEAFF
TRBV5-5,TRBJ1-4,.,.,TGTGCCAGCAGCCAAAGTTGGGGCAATGAAAAACTGTTTTTT,CASSQSWGNEKLFF
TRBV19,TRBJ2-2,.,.,TGTGCCAGTAGTAAGTTCGGGACGGTCCTTGACACCGGGGAGCTGTTTTTT,CASSKFGTVLDTGELFF
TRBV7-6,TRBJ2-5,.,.,TGTGCCAGCAGCTTAGATGTCTGGGGGGAGACCCAGTACTTC,CASSLDVWGETQYF
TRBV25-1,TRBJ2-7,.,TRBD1,TGTGCCAGCAGTGGACAGGGAAGTCACGAGCAGTACTTC,CASSGQGSHEQYF
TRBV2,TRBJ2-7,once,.,TGTGCCAGCCTCCGTGGGGGTACTACCTACGAGCAGTACTTC,CASLRGGTTYEQYF
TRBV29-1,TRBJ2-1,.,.,TGCAGCGGGCAGGATTCCTACAATGAGCAGTTCTTC,CSGQDSYNEQFF
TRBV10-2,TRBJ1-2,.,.,TGCGCCAGCAGTGAGGACAGTAACTATGGCTACACCTTC,CASSEDSNYGYTF
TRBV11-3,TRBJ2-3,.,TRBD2,TGTGCCAGCAGCTCCTTCCCACTAGCGGTTAGCACAGATACGCAGTATTTT,CASSSFPLAVSTDTQYF
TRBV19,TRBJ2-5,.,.,TGTGCCAGTGGGCGTTTAGACCTGGGGGAGACCCAGTACTTC,CASGRLDLGETQYF
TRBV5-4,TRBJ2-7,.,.,TGTGCCAGCAGCTACCGCCTCTCCTACGAGCAGTACTTC,CASSYRLSYEQYF
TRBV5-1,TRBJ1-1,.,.,TGCGCCAGCAGCTTGATCGGGCGAGTTAAAGGGACTGAAGCTTTCTTT,CASSLIGRVKGTEAFF
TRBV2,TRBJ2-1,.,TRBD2,TGTGCCAGCGGGGGGACTAGCGGGGGTATCCTCAATGAGCAGTTCTTC,CASGGTSGGILNEQFF
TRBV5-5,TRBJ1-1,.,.,TGTGCCAGCAGCTTGTTGCAGTACGCTGAAGCTTTCTTT,CASSLLQYAEAFF
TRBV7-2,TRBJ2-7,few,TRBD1,TGTGCCAGCAGCCTCGCCCGGGACAGCTACGAGCAGTACTTC,CASSLARDSYEQYF
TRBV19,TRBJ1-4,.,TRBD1,TGTGCCAGTAGTATTACGACAGGGGAAAAACTGTTTTTT,CASSITTGEKLFF
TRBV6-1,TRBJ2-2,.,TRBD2,TGTGCCAGCAGTGAGCCGGGGGGACGGGGAACCGGGGAGCTGTTTTTT,CASSEPGGRGTGELFF
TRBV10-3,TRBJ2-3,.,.,TGTGCCATCACAAGCACAGATACGCAGTATTTT,CAITSTDTQYF
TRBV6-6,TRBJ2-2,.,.,TGTGCCAGCAGTTCAGTAGACACCGGGGAGCTGTTTTTT,CASSSVDTGELFF
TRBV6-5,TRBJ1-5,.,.,TGTGCCAGCAGTTACGGGATCAATCAGCCCCAGCATTTT,CASSYGINQPQHF
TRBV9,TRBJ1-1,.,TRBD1,TGTGCCAGCAGCGTAACTACGGGACAGTGGAACACTGAAGCTTTCTTT,CASSVTTGQWNTEAFF
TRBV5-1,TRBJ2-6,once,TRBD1,TGCGCCAGCAGCTTATCTCTCCAGGGGGTCTACTCTGGGGCCAACGTCCTGACTTTC,CASSLSLQGVYSGANVLTF
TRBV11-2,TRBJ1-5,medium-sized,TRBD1,TGTGCCAGCAGCCGAACCGCCGGGACAGGGAACCAGCCCCAGCATTTT,CASSRTAGTGNQPQHF
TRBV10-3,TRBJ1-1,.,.,TGTGCCATCAGTGCGCGAATTGGGTCCACTGAAGCTTTCTTT,CAISARIGSTEAFF
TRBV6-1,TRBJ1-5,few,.,TGTGCCAGCAGTGAAGGACAAGGCAATCAGCCCCAGCATTTT,CASSEGQGNQPQHF
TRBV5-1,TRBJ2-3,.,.,TGCGCCAGCAGCCTCGACAGAGGCACAGATACGCAGTATTTT,CASSLDRGTDTQYF
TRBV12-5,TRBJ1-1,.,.,TGTGCTAGTGGAGGAGGACCCTATGAAGCTTTCTTT,CASGGGPYEAFF
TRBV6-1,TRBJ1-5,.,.,TGTGCCAGCAGTCCGCTGGAGGGTGAGAATCAGCCCCAGCATTTT,CASSPLEGENQPQHF
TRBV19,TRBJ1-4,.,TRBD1,TGTGCCAGTAGTACTCCCGGGACAGGGGTCGAAAAACTGTTTTTT,CASSTPGTGVEKLFF
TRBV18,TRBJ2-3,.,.,TGTGCCAGCTCCGATTTGATCAGCACAGATACGCAGTATTTT,CASSDLISTDTQYF